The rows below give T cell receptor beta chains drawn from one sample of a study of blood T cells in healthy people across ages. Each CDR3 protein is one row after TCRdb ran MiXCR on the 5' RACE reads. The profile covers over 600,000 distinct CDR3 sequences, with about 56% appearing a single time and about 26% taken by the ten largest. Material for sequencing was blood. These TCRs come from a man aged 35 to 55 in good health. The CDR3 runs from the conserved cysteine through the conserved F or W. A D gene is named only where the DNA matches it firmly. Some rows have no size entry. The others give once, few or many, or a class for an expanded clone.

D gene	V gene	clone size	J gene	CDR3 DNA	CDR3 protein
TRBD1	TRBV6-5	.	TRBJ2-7	TGTGCCAGCAGTCCGAATCCGGGACAGACGTCCTACGAGCAGTACTTC	CASSPNPGQTSYEQYF
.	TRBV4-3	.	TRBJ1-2	TGCGCCAGCAGCCAAGAGGCCAGGGCTAACTATGGCTACACCTTC	CASSQEARANYGYTF
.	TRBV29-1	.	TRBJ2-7	TGCAGCGCCCGGGGGGCGCCGGACGAGCAGTACTTC	CSARGAPDEQYF
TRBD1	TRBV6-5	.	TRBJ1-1	TGTGCCAGCAGTGGGGACAGAGGGGACACTGAAGCTTTCTTT	CASSGDRGDTEAFF
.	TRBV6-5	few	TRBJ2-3	TGTGCCAGCAGTTCCGCGGCAGGGTCCACAGATACGCAGTATTTT	CASSSAAGSTDTQYF
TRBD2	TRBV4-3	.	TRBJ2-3	TGCGCCAGCAGCCAAGATACTAGCGGGATTCTAACAGATACGCAGTATTTT	CASSQDTSGILTDTQYF
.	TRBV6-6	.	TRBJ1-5	TGTGCCAGTTTGGAGGGTTTCGCAAATCAGCCCCAGCATTTT	CASLEGFANQPQHF
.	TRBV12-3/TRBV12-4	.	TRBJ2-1	TGTGCCAGCAGCATCGCGGGGCAGGGGGGTCTAAATGAGCAGTTCTTC	CASSIAGQGGLNEQFF
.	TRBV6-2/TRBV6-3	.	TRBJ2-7	TGTGCCAGCACCGGACAGTCTGCGAGCTCCTACGAGCAGTACTTC	CASTGQSASSYEQYF
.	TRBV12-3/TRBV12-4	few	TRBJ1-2	TGTGCCAGCAGTCCTATCGTGTATAGGGGCTACACCTTC	CASSPIVYRGYTF